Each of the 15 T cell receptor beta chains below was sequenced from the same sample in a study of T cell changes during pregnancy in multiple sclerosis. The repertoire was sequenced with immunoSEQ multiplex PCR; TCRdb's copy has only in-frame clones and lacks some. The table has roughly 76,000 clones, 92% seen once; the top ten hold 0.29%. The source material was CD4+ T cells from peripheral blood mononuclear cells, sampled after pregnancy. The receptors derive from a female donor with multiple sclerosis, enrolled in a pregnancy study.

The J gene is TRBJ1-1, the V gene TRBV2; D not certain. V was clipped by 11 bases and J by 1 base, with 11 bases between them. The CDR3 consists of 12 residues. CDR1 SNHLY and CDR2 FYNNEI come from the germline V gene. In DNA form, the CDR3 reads TGTGCCCGCTCGCCGAGGAACACTGAAGCTTTCTTT. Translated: CARSPRNTEAFF. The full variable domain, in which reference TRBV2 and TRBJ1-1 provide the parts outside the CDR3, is EPEVTQTPSHQVTQMGQEVILRCVPISNHLYFYWYRQILGQKVEFLVSFYNNEISEKSEIFDDQFSVERPDGSNFTLKIRSTKLEDSAMYFCARSPRNTEAFFGQGTRLTVV.

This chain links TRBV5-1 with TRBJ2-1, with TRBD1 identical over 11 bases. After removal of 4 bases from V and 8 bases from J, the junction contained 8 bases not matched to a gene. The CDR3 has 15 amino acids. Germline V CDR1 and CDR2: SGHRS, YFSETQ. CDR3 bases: TGCGCCAGCAGCAGAGGACAGGGGGCAAATGATGAGCAGTTCTTC. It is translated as CASSRGQGANDEQFF.

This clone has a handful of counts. CDR3 loop: CASSSGEQPQHF. In DNA form, the CDR3 reads TGTGCCAGCAGTTCCGGGGAACAGCCCCAGCATTTT. The chain joins TRBV6-5 to TRBJ1-5; D is ambiguous. Trimming took 4 bases from V and 7 from J, leaving 8 bases between them. Germline V gene data show CDR1 as MNHEY and CDR2 as SVGAGI. The CDR3 consists of 12 residues.

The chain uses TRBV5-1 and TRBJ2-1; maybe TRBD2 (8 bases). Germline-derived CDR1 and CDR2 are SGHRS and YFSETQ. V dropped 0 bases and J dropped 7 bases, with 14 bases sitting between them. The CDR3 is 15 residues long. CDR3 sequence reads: CASSLDGRGHNEQFF. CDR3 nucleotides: TGCGCCAGCAGCTTGGACGGGAGGGGGCATAATGAGCAGTTCTTC.

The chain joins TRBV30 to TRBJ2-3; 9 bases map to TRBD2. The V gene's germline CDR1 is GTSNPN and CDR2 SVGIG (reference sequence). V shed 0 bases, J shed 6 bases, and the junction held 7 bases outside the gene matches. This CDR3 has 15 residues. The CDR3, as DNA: TGTGCCTGGAGTGTAGCGGGGGGCCCACTGGATACGCAGTATTTT. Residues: CAWSVAGGPLDTQYF.

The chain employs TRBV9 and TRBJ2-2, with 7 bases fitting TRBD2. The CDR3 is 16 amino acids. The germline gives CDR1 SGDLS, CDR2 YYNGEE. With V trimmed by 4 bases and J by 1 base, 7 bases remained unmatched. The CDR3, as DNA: TGTGCCAGCAGCCCAGGGTTAGCGGGGAACACCGGGGAGCTGTTTTTT. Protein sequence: CASSPGLAGNTGELFF.

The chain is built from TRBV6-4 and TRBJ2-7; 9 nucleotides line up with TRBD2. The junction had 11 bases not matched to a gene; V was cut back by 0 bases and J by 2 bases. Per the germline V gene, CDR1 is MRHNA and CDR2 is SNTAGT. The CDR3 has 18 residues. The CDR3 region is CASSDSPGLAGKTYEQYF. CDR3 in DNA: TGTGCCAGCAGTGACTCCCCAGGGCTAGCGGGAAAAACCTACGAGCAGTACTTC.

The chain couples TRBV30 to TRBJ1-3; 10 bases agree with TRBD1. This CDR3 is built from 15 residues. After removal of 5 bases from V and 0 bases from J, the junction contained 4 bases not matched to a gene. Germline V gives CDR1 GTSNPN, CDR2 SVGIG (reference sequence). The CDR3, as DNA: TGTGCCTGGGGGGACAGGGGAACCTCTGGAAACACCATATATTTT. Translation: CAWGDRGTSGNTIYF.

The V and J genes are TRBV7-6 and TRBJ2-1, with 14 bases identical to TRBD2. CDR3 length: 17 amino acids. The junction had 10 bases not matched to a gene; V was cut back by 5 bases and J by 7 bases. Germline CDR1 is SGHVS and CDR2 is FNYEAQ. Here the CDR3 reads CASSPRLAGGPGNEQFF. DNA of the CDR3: TGTGCCAGCAGCCCCCGACTAGCGGGAGGGCCGGGGAATGAGCAGTTCTTC.

The CDR3 spells CASVDETGKAFF. The DNA for the CDR3 is TGTGCCAGCGTCGACGAAACAGGGAAAGCTTTCTTT. The gene calls are TRBV6-1 and TRBJ1-1; possible D gene TRBD1, 6 bases. Trimming took off 8 bases at V and 9 bases at J, with 16 bases between the two ends. Germline CDR1 reads MNHNS; CDR2 reads SASEGT. The CDR3 covers 12 residues.

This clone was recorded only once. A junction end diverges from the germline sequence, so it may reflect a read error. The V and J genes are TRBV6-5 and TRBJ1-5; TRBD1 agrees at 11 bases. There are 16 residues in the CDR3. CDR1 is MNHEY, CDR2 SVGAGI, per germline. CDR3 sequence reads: CASGYPGQGGSQPQHF. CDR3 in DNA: TGTGCCAGCGGTTATCCGGGACAGGGGGGAAGTCAGCCCCAGCATTTT.

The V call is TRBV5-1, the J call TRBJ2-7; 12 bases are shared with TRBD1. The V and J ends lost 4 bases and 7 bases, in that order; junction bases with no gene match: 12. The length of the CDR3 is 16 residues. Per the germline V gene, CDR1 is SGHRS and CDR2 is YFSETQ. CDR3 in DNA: TGCGCCAGCAGCCCAACCCACGGGACAGGGGGCGTTGAGCAGTACTTC. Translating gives CASSPTHGTGGVEQYF.

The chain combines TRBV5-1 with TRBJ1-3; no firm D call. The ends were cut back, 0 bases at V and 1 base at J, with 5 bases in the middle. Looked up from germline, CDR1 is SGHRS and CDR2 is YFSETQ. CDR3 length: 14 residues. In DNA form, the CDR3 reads TGCGCCAGCAGCTTGGAATCGTCTGGAAACACCATATATTTT. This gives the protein CASSLESSGNTIYF.

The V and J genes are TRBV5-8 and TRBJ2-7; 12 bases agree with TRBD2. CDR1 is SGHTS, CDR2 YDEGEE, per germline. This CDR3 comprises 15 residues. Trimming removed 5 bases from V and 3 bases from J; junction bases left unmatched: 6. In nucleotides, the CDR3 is TGTGCCAGCAGTTCCGGGACTAGCGGGTACTACGAGCAGTACTTC. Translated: CASSSGTSGYYEQYF. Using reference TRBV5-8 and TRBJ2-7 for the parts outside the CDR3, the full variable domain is EAGVTQSPTHLIKTRGQQATLRCSPISGHTSVYWYQQALGLGLQFLLWYDEGEERNRGNFPPRFSGRQFPNYSSELNVNALELEDSALYLCASSSGTSGYYEQYFGPGTRLTVT.

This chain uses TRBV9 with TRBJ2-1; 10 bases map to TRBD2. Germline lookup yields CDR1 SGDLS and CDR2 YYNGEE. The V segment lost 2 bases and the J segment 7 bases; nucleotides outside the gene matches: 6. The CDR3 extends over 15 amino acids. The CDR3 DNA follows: TGTGCCAGCAGCGTCGAAACTAGCGGGGCGAATGAGCAGTTCTTC. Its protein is CASSVETSGANEQFF.